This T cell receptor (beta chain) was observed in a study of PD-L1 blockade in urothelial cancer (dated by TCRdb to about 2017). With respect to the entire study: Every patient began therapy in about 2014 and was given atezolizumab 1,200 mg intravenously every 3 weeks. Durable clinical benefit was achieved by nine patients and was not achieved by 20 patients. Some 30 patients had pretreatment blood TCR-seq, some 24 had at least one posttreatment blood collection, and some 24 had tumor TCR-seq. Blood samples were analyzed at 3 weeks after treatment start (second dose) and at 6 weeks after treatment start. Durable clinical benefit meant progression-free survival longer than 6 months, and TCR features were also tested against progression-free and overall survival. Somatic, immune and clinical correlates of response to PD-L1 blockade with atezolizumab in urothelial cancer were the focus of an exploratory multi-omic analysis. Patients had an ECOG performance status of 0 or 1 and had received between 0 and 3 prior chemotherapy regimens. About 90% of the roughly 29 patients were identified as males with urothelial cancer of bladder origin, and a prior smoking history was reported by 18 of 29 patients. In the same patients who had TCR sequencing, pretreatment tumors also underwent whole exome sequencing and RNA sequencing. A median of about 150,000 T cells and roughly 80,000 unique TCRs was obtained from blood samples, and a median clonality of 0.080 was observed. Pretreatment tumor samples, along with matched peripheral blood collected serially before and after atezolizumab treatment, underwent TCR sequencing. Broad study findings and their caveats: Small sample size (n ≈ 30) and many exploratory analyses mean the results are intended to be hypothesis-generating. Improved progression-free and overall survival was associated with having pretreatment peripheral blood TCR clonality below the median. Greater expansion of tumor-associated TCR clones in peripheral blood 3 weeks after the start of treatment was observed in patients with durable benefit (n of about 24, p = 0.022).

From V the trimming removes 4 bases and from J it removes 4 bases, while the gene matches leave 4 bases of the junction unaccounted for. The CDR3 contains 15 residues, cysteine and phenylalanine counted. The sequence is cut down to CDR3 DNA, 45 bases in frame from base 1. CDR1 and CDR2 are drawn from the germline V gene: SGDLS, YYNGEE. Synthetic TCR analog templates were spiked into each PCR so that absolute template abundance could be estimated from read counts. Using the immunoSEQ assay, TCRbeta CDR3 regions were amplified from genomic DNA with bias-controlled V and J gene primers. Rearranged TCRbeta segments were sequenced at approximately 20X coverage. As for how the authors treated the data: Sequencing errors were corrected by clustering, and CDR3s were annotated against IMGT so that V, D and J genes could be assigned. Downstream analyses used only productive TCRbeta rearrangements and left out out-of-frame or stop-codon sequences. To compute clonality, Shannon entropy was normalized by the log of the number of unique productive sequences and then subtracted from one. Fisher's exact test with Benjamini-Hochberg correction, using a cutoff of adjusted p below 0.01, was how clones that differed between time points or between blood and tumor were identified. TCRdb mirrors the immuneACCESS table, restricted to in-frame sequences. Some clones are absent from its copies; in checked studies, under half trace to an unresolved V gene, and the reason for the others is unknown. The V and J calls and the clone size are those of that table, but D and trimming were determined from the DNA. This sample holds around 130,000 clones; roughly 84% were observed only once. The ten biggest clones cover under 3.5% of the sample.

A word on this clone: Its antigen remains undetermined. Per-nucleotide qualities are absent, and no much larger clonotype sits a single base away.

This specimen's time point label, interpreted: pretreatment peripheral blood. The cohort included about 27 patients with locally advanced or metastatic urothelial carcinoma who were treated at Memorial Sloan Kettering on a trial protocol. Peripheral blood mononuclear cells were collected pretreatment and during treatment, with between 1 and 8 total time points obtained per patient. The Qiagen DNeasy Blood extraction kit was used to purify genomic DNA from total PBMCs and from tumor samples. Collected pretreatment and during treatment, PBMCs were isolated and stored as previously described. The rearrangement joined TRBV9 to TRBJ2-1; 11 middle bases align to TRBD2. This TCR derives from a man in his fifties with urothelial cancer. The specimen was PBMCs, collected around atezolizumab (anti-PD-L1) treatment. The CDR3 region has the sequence CASSPRLAGYNEQFF. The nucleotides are TGTGCCAGCAGCCCGAGACTAGCGGGGTACAATGAGCAGTTCTTC.